This is a list of T cell receptor beta chains from one sample in a study of blood T cell repertoires in COVID-19. Here immunoSEQ multiplex PCR was the method, and the copy in TCRdb shows in-frame clones only, minus some. The data hold under 150,000 clones, with 84% observed a single time. The source material was peripheral blood. These receptor sequences come from a woman older than 75 in a cohort sampled during active or convalescent COVID-19. Each CDR3 is given with its conserved first and last residue. D genes are given only for firm matches. Clone size is not always given. Where it is, it says once, few, many or a class for expanded clones.

J gene,V gene,clone size,CDR3 length,D gene,CDR3 DNA,CDR3 protein
TRBJ2-2,TRBV5-1,NA,16,TRBD1,TGCGCCAGCAGCTTGGGGACAGGGGGCTTGGCCGGGGAGCTGTTTTTT,CASSLGTGGLAGELFF
TRBJ1-6,TRBV2,NA,14,NA,TGTGCCAGCAGCGCAGACACCGTAAATTCACCCCTCCACTTT,CASSADTVNSPLHF
TRBJ1-5,TRBV19,NA,13,NA,TGTGCCAGTAGGTGGGGCCCGGGCCAGCCCCAGCATTTT,CASRWGPGQPQHF
TRBJ1-2,TRBV27,NA,14,NA,TGTGCCAGCAGTTCCGGGCAGGGGCGCTATGGCTACACCTTC,CASSSGQGRYGYTF
TRBJ1-5,TRBV6-5,NA,14,NA,TGTGCCAGCAGTCCACAGGGTTTTAGGCAGCCCCAGCATTTT,CASSPQGFRQPQHF
TRBJ1-1,TRBV29-1,NA,14,NA,TGCAGCGTTGAAGGGCGGACAGTTAACACTGAAGCTTTCTTT,CSVEGRTVNTEAFF
TRBJ2-6,TRBV5-1,NA,15,NA,TGCGCCAGCAGCTTGTCGGGGTCTGGGGCCAACGTCCTGACTTTC,CASSLSGSGANVLTF
TRBJ1-5,TRBV6-2/TRBV6-3,NA,15,NA,TGTGCCAGCAGTTACGGCCAGTATAGCAATCAGCCCCAGCATTTT,CASSYGQYSNQPQHF
TRBJ1-1,TRBV6-2/TRBV6-3,once,14,TRBD1,TGTGCCAGCAGCTCACAGGGGTGGGGCACTGAAGCTTTCTTT,CASSSQGWGTEAFF
TRBJ1-1,TRBV30,NA,17,NA,TGTGCCTGGAGTGTAAAATTAGGTCAGGGTTACACCTTTGAAGCTTTCTTT,CAWSVKLGQGYTFEAFF
TRBJ1-2,TRBV11-1,once,16,NA,TGTGCCAGCAGCTTAGGTTATCAGGGATCTCGCTATGGCTACACCTTC,CASSLGYQGSRYGYTF
TRBJ1-1,TRBV5-4,once,13,NA,TGTGCCAGCAGCTTGTTCGGGGACACTGAAGCTTTCTTT,CASSLFGDTEAFF
TRBJ2-7,TRBV28,NA,13,TRBD2,TGTGCCAGCAGCACCCCGGGGGGATACGAGCAGTACTTC,CASSTPGGYEQYF
TRBJ2-3,TRBV11-2,NA,14,NA,TGTGCCAGCAGCTCTCTCCTCCGCGGGGATACGCAGTATTTT,CASSSLLRGDTQYF
TRBJ2-3,TRBV5-6,NA,17,NA,TGTGCCAGCAGCTATATGGAAACAGGGCCTAGGACAGATACGCAGTATTTT,CASSYMETGPRTDTQYF
TRBJ2-7,TRBV24-1,NA,15,TRBD1,TGTGCCACCAGTGATTTAGGGACAGGGGTCTACGAGCAGTACTTC,CATSDLGTGVYEQYF
TRBJ2-3,TRBV7-9,NA,13,NA,TGTGCCAGCATCCCCCGCCGGGCAGATACGCAGTATTTT,CASIPRRADTQYF
TRBJ1-4,TRBV18,NA,13,TRBD1,TGTGCCAGCTCAGCCACCGGGACAGGGTCACTGTTTTTT,CASSATGTGSLFF
TRBJ2-3,TRBV6-2/TRBV6-3,NA,18,TRBD2,TGTGCCAGCAGTTACTCTACTAGCGGGCGTTCGTCATGGGATACGCAGTATTTT,CASSYSTSGRSSWDTQYF
TRBJ2-5,TRBV18,NA,15,TRBD1,TGTGCCAGCTCACGACCGGGACAGGGACAAGAGACCCAGTACTTC,CASSRPGQGQETQYF
TRBJ1-2,TRBV29-1,once,13,TRBD1,TGCAGCGTTGAAGATTGGCAGGGGGCAGGCTACACCTTC,CSVEDWQGAGYTF
TRBJ2-5,TRBV5-4,few,16,TRBD2,TGTGCCAGCAGCCCTAGCGGGGGGCCGGGCCAAGAGACCCAGTACTTC,CASSPSGGPGQETQYF
TRBJ1-6,TRBV27,NA,15,NA,TGTGCCAGCAAACTCGGACAGCGGAATAATTCACCCCTCCACTTT,CASKLGQRNNSPLHF
TRBJ2-1,TRBV27,once,14,TRBD1,TGTGCCAGCAGAGGGACAGGAACCTACAATGAGCAGTTCTTC,CASRGTGTYNEQFF
TRBJ1-1,TRBV2,NA,15,TRBD1,TGTGCCAGCAGTGAAGGGACAGGGTTGAACACTGAAGCTTTCTTT,CASSEGTGLNTEAFF
TRBJ1-1,TRBV30,NA,13,TRBD1,TGTGCCTGGATCAGGGGGCTGGGCGCTGAAGCTTTCTTT,CAWIRGLGAEAFF
TRBJ2-2,TRBV11-2,NA,16,NA,TGTGCCAGCAGCTTCCATGGGACAATGAACACCGGGGAGCTGTTTTTT,CASSFHGTMNTGELFF
TRBJ2-1,TRBV9,NA,13,NA,TGTGCCAGCAGCGTAGCGGGATACAATGAGCAGTTCTTC,CASSVAGYNEQFF
TRBJ1-2,TRBV10-1,NA,14,NA,TGCGCCAGCATCGAGCCCAGGGGCCCCTATGGCTACACCTTC,CASIEPRGPYGYTF
TRBJ1-1,TRBV12-1,NA,10,NA,TGTGCCAGCCATTCCACTGAAGCTTTCTTT,CASHSTEAFF
TRBJ1-6,TRBV5-6,NA,15,NA,TGTGCCAGCAGCTTGGACACCGATCATAATTCACCCCTCCACTTT,CASSLDTDHNSPLHF
TRBJ2-1,TRBV6-4,NA,16,TRBD2,TGTGCCAGCAGTGACGTGCAAGCGGGGGGGCGAACTGAGCAGTTCTTC,CASSDVQAGGRTEQFF
TRBJ1-1,TRBV4-1,NA,13,NA,TGCGCCAGCAGCCAAGAGAGGGGACTTGAAGCTTTCTTT,CASSQERGLEAFF